These 17 T cell receptor beta chains share one sample of origin, sequenced in a study of shared clonotypes between healthy human individuals. Assay used: immunoSEQ multiplex PCR; TCRdb lists only in-frame clones, some missing. The sample shows about 2.4 million clones, over 85% of them seen only once. Source material: naive CD4+ T cells from PBMCs. The subset denotes: CD45RA+ positively selected. The receptors stem from a man younger than 30 in good health. Some clones in this sample may be carry-over from other donors' samples.

This chain connects TRBV29-1 to TRBJ2-3; 7 bases fit TRBD2. Germline V gene lookup returns CDR1 SQVTM and CDR2 ANQGSEA. V shed 6 bases and J 6 bases; nucleotides not matched to a gene: 3. The CDR3 extends over 11 amino acids. The CDR3 region has the DNA TGCAGCGTCCTCGGGGGGGATACGCAGTATTTT. Translated, it gives CSVLGGDTQYF.

As concerns this clone: This same CDR3 is encoded by further DNA sequences in the sample. The rearrangement joins TRBV5-1 to TRBJ2-5; D call uncertain. This CDR3 contains 15 residues. Germline values: CDR1 SGHRS, CDR2 YFSETQ. Deletions cut 0 bases from V and 1 base from J, with 10 bases between. This CDR3 is CASSLDPGLQETQYF. The CDR3 bases are TGCGCCAGCAGCTTGGACCCAGGCCTCCAAGAGACCCAGTACTTC.

The genes are TRBV5-1 and TRBJ1-1, with D tentatively TRBD1 (6 bases). The CDR3 has 15 amino acids. The V gene's germline CDR1 is SGHRS and CDR2 YFSETQ. V was shortened by 1 base and J by 5 bases, with 15 bases between the two germline ends. DNA for the CDR3: TGCGCCAGCAGCTTGTCAGGGGAGGGAGGAACTGAAGCTTTCTTT. It codes for CASSLSGEGGTEAFF.

The chain employs TRBV28 and TRBJ1-5; possibly TRBD1 for D (5 bases). With 7 bases removed from V and 3 bases from J, the gap between germline ends came to 13 bases. The germline gives CDR1 MDHEN, CDR2 SYDVKM. The CDR3 totals 14 residues. Here the CDR3 reads CASTLGQLNQPQHF. CDR3 sequence (DNA): TGTGCCAGCACGTTGGGGCAGCTCAATCAGCCCCAGCATTTT.

This chain links TRBV25-1 with TRBJ2-3; perhaps TRBD1 as D (6 bases). Germline CDR1 MGHDK, CDR2 SYGVNS. The CDR3 length is 13 residues. Trimming stripped 6 bases from V and 4 bases from J, with 11 bases between. This CDR3 is CASRAQGADTQYF. The CDR3 region has the DNA TGTGCCAGCAGGGCACAGGGTGCAGATACGCAGTATTTT.

Points on this clone: The same CDR3 also results from other DNA sequences found in this sample. The V gene is TRBV7-2, the J gene TRBJ1-4, with D tentatively TRBD1 (6 bases). Trimming stripped 1 base from V and 8 bases from J, with 8 bases between. The germline gives CDR1 SGHTA, CDR2 FQGNSA. The length of the CDR3 is 13 residues. The CDR3 DNA follows: TGTGCCAGCAGCTTAGTCCAGGGGGAAAAACTGTTTTTT. Its translation: CASSLVQGEKLFF.

Of note for this clone: Other nucleotide sequences from this sample produce the same CDR3. The chain is built from TRBV5-1 and TRBJ1-1, with 8 bases fitting TRBD1. Germline V lookup: CDR1 SGHRS, CDR2 YFSETQ. The CDR3 contains 15 residues. V lost 0 bases, J lost 4 bases, and 5 bases stayed unmatched. The DNA for the CDR3 is TGCGCCAGCAGCTTGGGGACAGGGCGGGGCACTGAAGCTTTCTTT. It yields the protein CASSLGTGRGTEAFF.

This clone was recorded only once. The chain's CDR3 is CASREEGAYGYTF. CDR3 coding DNA: TGCGCCAGCAGAGAGGAAGGGGCCTATGGCTACACCTTC. The chain combines TRBV5-1 with TRBJ1-2, with TRBD1 as a possible D gene (5 bases). The germline V and J ends were trimmed by 5 bases and 4 bases, with 12 bases remaining between them. CDR3 length: 13 amino acids. CDR1 is SGHRS and CDR2 is YFSETQ in the germline V gene. The full variable domain, completed using reference TRBV5-1 and TRBJ1-2, is KAGVTQTPRYLIKTRGQQVTLSCSPISGHRSVSWYQQTPGQGLQFLFEYFSETQRNKGNFPGRFSGRQFSNSRSEMNVSTLELGDSALYLCASREEGAYGYTFGSGTRLTVV.

The rearrangement uses TRBV9 and TRBJ2-3, with 7 bases aligning to TRBD2. CDR1 is SGDLS, CDR2 YYNGEE, per germline. V was clipped by 2 bases and J by 4 bases; unmatched bases: 7. The CDR3 length is 15 residues. The DNA of the CDR3 is TGTGCCAGCAGCGTTTTTGGGGGGGATGCAGATACGCAGTATTTT. Translated: CASSVFGGDADTQYF.

About this clone: Other DNA sequences of this sample code for an identical CDR3. The CDR3 DNA follows: TGCGCCAGCAGCTTGGTGGCAGGGTCGGGCACTGAAGCTTTCTTT. It is translated as CASSLVAGSGTEAFF. The genes are TRBV5-1 and TRBJ1-1; possibly TRBD1 for D (5 bases). The germline V gene encodes CDR1 SGHRS and CDR2 YFSETQ. The CDR3 sequence is 15 residues long. V was shortened by 0 bases and J by 4 bases, with 13 bases between the two germline ends.

The genes are TRBV4-3 and TRBJ1-2; the D is unclear. Germline V lookup: CDR1 LGHNA, CDR2 YSLEER. The germline V and J ends were trimmed by 4 bases and 3 bases, with 15 bases remaining between them. CDR3 length: 15 residues. Here the CDR3 DNA reads TGCGCCAGCAGCCCTAGACTGGAGGCGCACTATGGCTACACCTTC. It is translated as CASSPRLEAHYGYTF.

The chain joins TRBV28 to TRBJ1-2; 7 bases match TRBD1. With V trimmed by 7 bases and J by 4 bases, 6 bases remained unmatched. The CDR3 is 13 amino acids. The V gene's germline CDR1 is MDHEN and CDR2 SYDVKM. DNA for the CDR3: TGTGCCAGCACCCAGGGGGGGGCCTATGGCTACACCTTC. Protein sequence: CASTQGGAYGYTF.

This clone was seen only once. This chain joins TRBV6-6 and TRBJ2-3; D is unresolved. CDR1 MNHNY and CDR2 SVGAGI come from the germline V gene (reference sequence). The CDR3 length is 15 residues. Trimming took 7 bases from V and 3 from J, leaving 17 bases between them. As DNA, the CDR3 is TGTGCCAGCACCTCACGGTCGTTAGGTACAGATACGCAGTATTTT. Protein product: CASTSRSLGTDTQYF.

This clone has just one count. The rearrangement links TRBV7-3 to TRBJ2-1, with 9 bases identical to TRBD2. Germline V CDR1 and CDR2: SGHTA, FQGTGA. Trimming took 4 bases from V and 8 from J; bases not matched to a gene: 15. This CDR3 region has 17 residues. CDR3 loop: CASSYTPGGSGRHEQFF. In DNA form, the CDR3 reads TGTGCCAGCAGCTACACCCCCGGGGGTAGCGGGAGACATGAGCAGTTCTTC.

The DNA for the CDR3 is TGTGCCAGCAGCTTTTCCGGTTTGGACACTGAAGCTTTCTTT. Protein: CASSFSGLDTEAFF. J is TRBJ1-1 and V is TRBV7-3; no firm D call. V was clipped by 3 bases and J by 3 bases, with 11 bases between them. Germline lookup yields CDR1 SGHTA and CDR2 FQGTGA. The CDR3 length is 14 residues.

The chain links TRBV7-3 to TRBJ1-2, with D hard to call. This CDR3 spans 13 amino acids. Germline CDR1 is SGHTA and CDR2 is FQGTGA. V lost 2 bases to trimming and J lost 5 bases, with 9 bases between them. CDR3 DNA: TGTGCCAGCAGCTTACAGGCGGATTATGGCTACACCTTC. Translated, it gives CASSLQADYGYTF. Variable domain in full (rest from reference TRBV7-3 and TRBJ1-2): GAGVSQTPSNKVTEKGKYVELRCDPISGHTALYWYRQSLGQGPEFLIYFQGTGAADDSGLPNDRFFAVRPEGSVSTLKIQRTERGDSAVYLCASSLQADYGYTFGSGTRLTVV.

The chain couples TRBV4-2 to TRBJ2-1, with TRBD2 identical over 7 bases. Germline V gene data show CDR1 as LGHNA and CDR2 as YNFKEQ. Trimming at V came to 5 bases and at J to 4 bases, leaving 11 bases not matched to a gene. The CDR3 runs 16 residues. In nucleotides, the CDR3 is TGTGCCAGCAGCATTTATGGCGCTAGCGGATACAATGAGCAGTTCTTC. Translating gives CASSIYGASGYNEQFF.